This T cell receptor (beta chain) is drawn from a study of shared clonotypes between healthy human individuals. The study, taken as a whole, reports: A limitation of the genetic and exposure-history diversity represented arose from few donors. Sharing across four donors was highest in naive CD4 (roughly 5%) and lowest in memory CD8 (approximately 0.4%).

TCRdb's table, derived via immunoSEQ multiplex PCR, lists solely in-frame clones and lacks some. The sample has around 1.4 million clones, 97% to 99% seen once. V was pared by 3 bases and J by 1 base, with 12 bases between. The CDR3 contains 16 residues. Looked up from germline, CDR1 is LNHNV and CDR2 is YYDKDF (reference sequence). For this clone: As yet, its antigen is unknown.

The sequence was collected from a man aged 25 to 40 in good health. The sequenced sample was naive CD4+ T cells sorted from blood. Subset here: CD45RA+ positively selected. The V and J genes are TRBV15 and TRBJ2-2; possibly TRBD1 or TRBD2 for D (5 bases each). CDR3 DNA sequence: TGTGCCACCAGCAGTAGGGGAACTAGGAACACCGGGGAGCTGTTTTTT. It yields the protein CATSSRGTRNTGELFF.